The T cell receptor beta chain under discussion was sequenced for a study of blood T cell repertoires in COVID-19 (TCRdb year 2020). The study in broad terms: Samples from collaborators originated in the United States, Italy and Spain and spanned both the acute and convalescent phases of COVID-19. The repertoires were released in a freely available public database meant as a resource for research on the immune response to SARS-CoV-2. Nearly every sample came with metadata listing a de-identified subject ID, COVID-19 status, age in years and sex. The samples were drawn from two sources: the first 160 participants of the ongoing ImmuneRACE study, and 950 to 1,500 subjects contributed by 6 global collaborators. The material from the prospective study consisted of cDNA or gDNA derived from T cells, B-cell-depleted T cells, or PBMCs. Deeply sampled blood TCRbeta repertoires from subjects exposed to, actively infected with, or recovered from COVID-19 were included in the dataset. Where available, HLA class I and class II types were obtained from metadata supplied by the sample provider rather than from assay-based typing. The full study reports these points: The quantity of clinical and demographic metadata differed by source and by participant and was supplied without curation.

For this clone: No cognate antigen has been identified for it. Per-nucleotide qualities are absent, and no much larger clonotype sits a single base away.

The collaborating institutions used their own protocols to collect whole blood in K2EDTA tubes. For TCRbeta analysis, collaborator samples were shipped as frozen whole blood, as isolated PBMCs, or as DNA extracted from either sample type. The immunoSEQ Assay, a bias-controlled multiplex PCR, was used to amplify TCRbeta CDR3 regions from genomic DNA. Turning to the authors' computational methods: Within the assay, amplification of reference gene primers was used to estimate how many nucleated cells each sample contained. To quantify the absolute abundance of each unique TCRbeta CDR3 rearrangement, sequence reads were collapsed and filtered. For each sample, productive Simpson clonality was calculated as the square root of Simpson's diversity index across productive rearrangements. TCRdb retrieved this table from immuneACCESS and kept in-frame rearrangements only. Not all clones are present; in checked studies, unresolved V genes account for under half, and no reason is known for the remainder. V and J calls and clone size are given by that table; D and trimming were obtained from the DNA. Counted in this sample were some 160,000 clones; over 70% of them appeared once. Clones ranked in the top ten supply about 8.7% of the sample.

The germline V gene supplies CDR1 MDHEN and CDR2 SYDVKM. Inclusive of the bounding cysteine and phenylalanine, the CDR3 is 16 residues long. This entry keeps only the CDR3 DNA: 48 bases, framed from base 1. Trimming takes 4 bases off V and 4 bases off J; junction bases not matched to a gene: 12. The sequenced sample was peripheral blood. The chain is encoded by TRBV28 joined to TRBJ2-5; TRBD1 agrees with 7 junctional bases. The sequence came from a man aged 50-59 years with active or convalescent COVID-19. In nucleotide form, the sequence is TGTGCCAGCAGTTCCACCGGGACAGCCATAGCAGAGACCCAGTACTTC. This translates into CASSSTGTAIAETQYF.